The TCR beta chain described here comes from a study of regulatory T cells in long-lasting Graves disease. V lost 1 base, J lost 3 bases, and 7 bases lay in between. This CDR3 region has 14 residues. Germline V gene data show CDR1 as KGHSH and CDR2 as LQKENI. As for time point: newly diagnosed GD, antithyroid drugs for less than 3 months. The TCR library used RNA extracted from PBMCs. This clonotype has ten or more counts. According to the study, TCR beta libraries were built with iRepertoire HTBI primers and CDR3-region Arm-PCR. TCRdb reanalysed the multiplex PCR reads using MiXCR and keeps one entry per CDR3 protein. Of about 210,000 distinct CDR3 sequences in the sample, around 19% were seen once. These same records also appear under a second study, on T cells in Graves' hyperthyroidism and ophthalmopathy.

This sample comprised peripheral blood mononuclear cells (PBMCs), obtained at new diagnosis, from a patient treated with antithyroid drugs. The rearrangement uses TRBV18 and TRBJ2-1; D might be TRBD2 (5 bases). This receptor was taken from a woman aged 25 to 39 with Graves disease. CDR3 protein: CASSPLTSYNEQFF. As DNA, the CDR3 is TGTGCCAGCTCACCACTTACTAGCTACAATGAGCAGTTCTTC.